The next 13 T cell receptor beta chains were all read from a single sample in a study of T cell clonality in common variable immunodeficiency. Assay: immunoSEQ multiplex PCR; the TCRdb copy retains only in-frame clones and omits some. The data show some 38,000 clones, with none appearing a single time. The sequenced material came from peripheral blood mononuclear cells. The receptors here all came from a person between 18 and 75 years old in good health.

This clone has a handful of counts. The read finishes 3 residues shy of the CDR3 end, and the germline J gene is used to complete it. The V gene is TRBV25-1, the J gene TRBJ1-5; 9 bases are shared with TRBD1. CDR3 length equals 14 residues. V lost 4 bases to trimming and J lost 5 bases; unmatched junction nucleotides: 3. CDR1 is MGHDK and CDR2 is SYGVNS in the germline V gene. The sequenced CDR3 bases are TGTGCCAGCAGTGCTACAGGGGGCTATCAGCCC. Its translation: CASSATGGYQP. The complete CDR3 sequence is CASSATGGYQPQHF.

This clone was counted ten times or more. Read coverage stops 3 residues before the CDR3 terminus; the germline J gene supplies the remainder. The V and J genes are TRBV7-9 and TRBJ2-4, with TRBD2 matching 14 bases. Germline V lookup: CDR1 SEHNR, CDR2 FQNEAQ (reference sequence). CDR3 length: 15 amino acids. V lost 1 base, J lost 7 bases, and 0 bases stayed unmatched. CDR3 DNA (partial): TGTGCCAGCAGCTTAGGACTAGCGGGAGGGAACATT. Its protein product is CASSLGLAGGNI. The complete CDR3 protein is CASSLGLAGGNIQYF.

This clone was seen ten or more times. The read terminates 3 residues before the CDR3 end, so the remaining end is supplied by the germline J gene. The gene calls are TRBV2 and TRBJ2-4; tentative D call: TRBD2 (6 bases). The CDR3 loop spans 15 amino acids. Trimming pared 7 bases from V and 0 bases from J, leaving 13 bases between. CDR1 and CDR2 (germline): SNHLY, FYNNEI. The CDR3: CASKLADLAKNIQYF. The sequenced CDR3 bases are TGTGCCAGCAAATTAGCGGACCTAGCCAAAAACATT. The full variable domain, rest sourced from reference TRBV2 and TRBJ2-4, is EPEVTQTPSHQVTQMGQEVILRCVPISNHLYFYWYRQILGQKVEFLVSFYNNEISEKSEIFDDQFSVERPDGSNFTLKIRSTKLEDSAMYFCASKLADLAKNIQYFGAGTRLSVL.

In regard to this clone: The read comes to an end 3 residues before the CDR3 does, leaving the germline J gene to fill in the end. J is TRBJ2-1 and V is TRBV2; 9 bases line up with TRBD2. CDR1 and CDR2 from the germline V gene are SNHLY and FYNNEI. J gave up 9 bases and V 10 bases, and 10 bases lay outside the gene matches. The CDR3 is 13 amino acids. The CDR3 bases that were read are TGTGCCACGTCCGGGGAGCGGGAGGTTGAG. Its protein is CATSGEREVE. The CDR3 as a whole reads CATSGEREVEQFF.

This clone was found many times. The read gets to within 3 residues of the CDR3 end, and the germline J gene fills in the rest. V gene TRBV6-2 or TRBV6-3 combines with J gene TRBJ2-3; 7 nucleotides match TRBD2. V trimming: 0 bases; J trimming: 3 bases; junction bases outside the gene matches: 6. CDR1 is MNHEY, CDR2 SVGEGT, per germline. CDR3 length: 16 amino acids. The CDR3 DNA, read in part, is TGTGCCAGCAGTTACTCGAGGGCTAGCGGAACAGATACG. This sequence encodes CASSYSRASGTDT. In full, the CDR3 reads CASSYSRASGTDTQYF.

This clone was detected many times. The DNA ends 3 residues before the CDR3 does, and the rest of the CDR3 is filled in from the germline J gene. The rearrangement uses TRBV2 and TRBJ2-7; 11 positions agree with TRBD1. Germline CDR1 and CDR2: SNHLY and FYNNEI. The CDR3 extends over 14 amino acids. V was clipped by 5 bases and J by 6 bases; unmatched bases: 6. The covered CDR3 bases are TGTGCCAGCAGTTTCCGGGACAGGGGGGGCGAG. Its translation: CASSFRDRGGE. The entire CDR3 sequence reads CASSFRDRGGEQYF.

Ten or more counts support this clone. The sequence runs out 3 residues before the end of the CDR3; the remainder is reconstructed from the germline J gene. The V and J genes are TRBV19 and TRBJ1-6; 8 bases fit TRBD1. Germline assignment: CDR1 LNHDA and CDR2 SQIVND (reference sequence). J lost 10 bases, V lost 4 bases, and 9 bases had no gene match. The CDR3 totals 15 residues. CDR3 residues: CASSTGQGLGSPLHF. Partial CDR3 DNA: TGTGCCAGTAGTACTGGACAGGGTTTGGGATCACCC.

This clone was seen at least ten times. From the germline J gene comes the end of the CDR3, since the read stops 3 residues before it. The chain couples TRBV7-9 to TRBJ1-3, with 8 nucleotides matching TRBD1. Unmatched junction bases numbered 2, after V lost 3 bases and J lost 7 bases. The CDR3 covers 13 residues. The germline V gene has CDR1 SEHNR and CDR2 FQNEAQ (reference sequence). Incomplete CDR3 DNA: TGTGCCAGCAGCTTGGACAGGGCTAACACC. As protein: CASSLDRANT. The CDR3 as a whole reads CASSLDRANTIYF.

This clone was picked up many times. The junction departs from germline at one end; a sequencing error may be responsible. The read stops 3 residues short of the end of the CDR3; the missing end is completed from the germline J gene. V and J are TRBV4-2 and TRBJ2-5; 11 bases align to TRBD2. This CDR3 has 16 residues. Germline V gene sequence: CDR1 LGHNA, CDR2 YNFKEQ. CDR3 region: CASSQRLAGNQETQYF. CDR3 bases read: TGCGCCAGCAGCCAGAGACTAGCGGGGAACCAAGAGACC.

In its sample, this clone was seen many times. The missing CDR3 end, 3 residues past where the read stops, is filled in from the germline J gene. The gene calls are TRBV2 and TRBJ2-7; a possible D gene is TRBD1 (5 bases). CDR3 length equals 13 residues. CDR1 and CDR2 (germline): SNHLY, FYNNEI. The ends were cut back, 9 bases at V and 0 bases at J, with 12 bases in the middle. CDR3 bases read: TGTGCCAGTGGACATCCGAGCTCCTACGAG. It codes for CASGHPSSYE. The entire CDR3 sequence reads CASGHPSSYEQYF.

This clone came up many times. The CDR3 end falls 3 residues outside the read, so it is completed with the germline J gene. This chain links TRBV20-1 with TRBJ1-2; no definite D call. Germline V lookup: CDR1 DFQATT, CDR2 SNEGSKA (reference sequence). The CDR3 extends over 14 amino acids. The CDR3 loop is CSARESQNLGGYTF. The CDR3 DNA, read in part, is TGCAGTGCTAGAGAATCACAGAACTTAGGGGGC.

In its sample, this clone was seen many times. CDR3 region: CATSRDHRTSGGYYNEQFF. CDR3 DNA (partial): TGTGCCACCAGCAGAGATCATCGGACTAGCGGGGGGTATTACAATGAG. The chain links TRBV15 to TRBJ2-1; 14 bases match TRBD2. The CDR3 extends 3 residues past the end of the read, so its final part is completed from the germline J gene. CDR1 and CDR2 (germline): LNHNV, YYDKDF (reference sequence). V gave up 0 bases and J gave up 4 bases; unmatched junction bases: 8. This CDR3 spans 19 amino acids. The full variable domain, with the rest looked up from reference TRBV15 and TRBJ2-1, is DAMVIQNPRYQVTQFGKPVTLSCSQTLNHNVMYWYQQKSSQAPKLLFHYYDKDFNNEADTPDNFQSRRPNTSFCFLDIRSPGLGDTAMYLCATSRDHRTSGGYYNEQFFGPGTRLTVL.

This clone was seen many times. The read falls 3 residues short of the CDR3 end, and the missing part is taken from the germline J gene. V usage is TRBV19 and J usage is TRBJ1-1; D remains ambiguous. The CDR3 sequence is 14 residues long. V shed 7 bases and J shed 2 bases, with 14 bases lying between them. CDR1 is LNHDA and CDR2 is SQIVND in the germline V gene (reference sequence). Here the CDR3 reads CASNLGRLNTEAFF. The DNA read from the CDR3 is TGTGCCAGTAACCTCGGCAGACTAAACACTGAA.